The sample holds a few counts of the clone carrying this T cell receptor beta chain. Antigen: not known. This entry belongs to a study of cytomegalovirus exposure and HLA in healthy donors. Regarding the study as a whole: The later analysis indicated that the majority of CMV-associated TCR beta chains appeared HLA-restricted. The authors listed around 150 TCR beta chains as cytomegalovirus-associated. TRBV6-2, TRBV6-3 and other indistinguishable V segments were excluded.

Trimming took 4 bases from V and 3 from J; bases not matched to a gene: 7. The CDR3 covers 15 residues. Per the germline V gene, CDR1 is KGHSH and CDR2 is LQKENI. A multiplex PCR was run with 60 Vbeta primers and 13 Jbeta primers. Only in-frame clones appear in the TCRdb table, and some are missing; sequencing was by immunoSEQ multiplex PCR. The sample consists of approximately 110,000 clones, around 82% of them appearing once. The J gene is TRBJ2-7, the V gene TRBV18, with 9 nucleotides matching TRBD1. Source material: PBMCs. This TCR was sampled from a woman in her 30s in good health and CMV-seropositive. CDR3 nucleotide sequence: TGTGCCAGCTCACACGACACGGGACAGGGCTACGAGCAGTACTTC. Encoded protein: CASSHDTGQGYEQYF.